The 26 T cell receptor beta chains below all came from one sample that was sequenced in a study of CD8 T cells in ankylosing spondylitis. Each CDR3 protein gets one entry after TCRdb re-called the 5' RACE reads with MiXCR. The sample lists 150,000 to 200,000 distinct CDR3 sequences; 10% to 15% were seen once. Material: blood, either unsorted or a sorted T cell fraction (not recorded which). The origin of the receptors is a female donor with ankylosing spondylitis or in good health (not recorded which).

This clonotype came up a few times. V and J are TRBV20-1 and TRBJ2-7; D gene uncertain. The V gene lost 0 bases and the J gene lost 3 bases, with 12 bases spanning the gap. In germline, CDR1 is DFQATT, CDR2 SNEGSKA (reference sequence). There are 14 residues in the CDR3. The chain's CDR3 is CSARDLDTGYEQYF. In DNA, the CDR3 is TGCAGTGCTAGAGATCTGGATACCGGCTACGAGCAGTACTTC.

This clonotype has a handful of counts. The CDR3 loop reads CASSSFPTSGVGVGTDTQYF. The CDR3 DNA reads TGTGCCAGCAGCTCATTCCCGACTAGCGGGGTGGGAGTGGGGACAGATACGCAGTATTTT. The chain is built from TRBV11-2 and TRBJ2-3; TRBD2 matches at 11 bases. The germline V gene encodes CDR1 SGHAT and CDR2 FQNNGV. J was trimmed by 3 bases and V by 4 bases; bases with no gene match: 18. The CDR3 sequence is 20 residues long.

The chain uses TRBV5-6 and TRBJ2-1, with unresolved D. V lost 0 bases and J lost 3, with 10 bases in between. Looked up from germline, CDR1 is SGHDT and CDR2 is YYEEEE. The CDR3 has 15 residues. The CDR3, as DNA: TGTGCCAGCAGCTTGGGTCCAGCGTTCTACAATGAGCAGTTCTTC. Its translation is CASSLGPAFYNEQFF. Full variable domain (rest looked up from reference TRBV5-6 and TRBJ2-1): DAGVTQSPTHLIKTRGQQVTLRCSPKSGHDTVSWYQQALGQGPQFIFQYYEEEERQRGNFPDRFSGHQFPNYSSELNVNALLLGDSALYLCASSLGPAFYNEQFFGPGTRLTVL.

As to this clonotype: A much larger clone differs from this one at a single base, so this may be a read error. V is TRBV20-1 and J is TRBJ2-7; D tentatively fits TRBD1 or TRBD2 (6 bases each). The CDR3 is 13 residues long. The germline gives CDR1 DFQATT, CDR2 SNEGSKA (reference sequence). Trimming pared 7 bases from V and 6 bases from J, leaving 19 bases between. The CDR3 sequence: CSVGGAEAGEQYF. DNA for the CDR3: TGCAGTGTCGGGGGCGCCGAGGCAGGCGAGCAGTACTTC.

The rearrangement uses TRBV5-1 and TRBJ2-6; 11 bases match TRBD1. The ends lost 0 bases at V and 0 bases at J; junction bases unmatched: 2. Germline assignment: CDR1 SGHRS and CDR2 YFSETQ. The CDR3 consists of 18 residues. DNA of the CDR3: TGCGCCAGCAGCTTGGCCGGGACAGGGGGCTCTGGGGCCAACGTCCTGACTTTC. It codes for CASSLAGTGGSGANVLTF. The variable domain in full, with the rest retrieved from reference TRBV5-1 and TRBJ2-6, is KAGVTQTPRYLIKTRGQQVTLSCSPISGHRSVSWYQQTPGQGLQFLFEYFSETQRNKGNFPGRFSGRQFSNSRSEMNVSTLELGDSALYLCASSLAGTGGSGANVLTFGAGSRLTVL.

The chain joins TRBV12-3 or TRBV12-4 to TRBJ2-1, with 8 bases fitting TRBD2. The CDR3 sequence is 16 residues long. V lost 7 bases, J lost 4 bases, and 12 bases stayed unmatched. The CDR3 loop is CASTYPGGEWYNEQFF. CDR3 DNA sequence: TGTGCCAGCACCTACCCGGGGGGGGAGTGGTACAATGAGCAGTTCTTC.

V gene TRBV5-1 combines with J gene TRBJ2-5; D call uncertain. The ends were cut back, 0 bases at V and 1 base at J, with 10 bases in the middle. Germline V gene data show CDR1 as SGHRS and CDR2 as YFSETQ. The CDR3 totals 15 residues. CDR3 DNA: TGCGCCAGCAGCTTGGGGTGGGATCCCCAAGAGACCCAGTACTTC. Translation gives CASSLGWDPQETQYF.

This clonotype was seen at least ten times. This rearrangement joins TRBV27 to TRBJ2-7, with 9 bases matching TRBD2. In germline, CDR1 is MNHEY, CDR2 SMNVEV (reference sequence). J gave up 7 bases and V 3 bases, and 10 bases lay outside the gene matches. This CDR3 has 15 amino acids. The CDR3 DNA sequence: TGTGCCAGCAGTTTCGGGACTAGCAGCCTAGGGGAGCAGTACTTC. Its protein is CASSFGTSSLGEQYF.

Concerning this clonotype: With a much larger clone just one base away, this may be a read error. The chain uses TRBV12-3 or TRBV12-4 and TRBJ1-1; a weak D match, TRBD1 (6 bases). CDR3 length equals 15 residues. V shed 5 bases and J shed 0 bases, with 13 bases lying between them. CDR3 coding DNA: TGTGCCAGCAGTCGATCGGGACACATGAACACTGAAGCTTTCTTT. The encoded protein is CASSRSGHMNTEAFF.

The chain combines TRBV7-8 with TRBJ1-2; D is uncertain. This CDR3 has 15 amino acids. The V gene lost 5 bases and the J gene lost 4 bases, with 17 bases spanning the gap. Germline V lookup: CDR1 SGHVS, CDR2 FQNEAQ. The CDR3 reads CASSVRTPQSYGYTF. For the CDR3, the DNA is TGTGCCAGCAGCGTACGGACTCCCCAAAGCTATGGCTACACCTTC.

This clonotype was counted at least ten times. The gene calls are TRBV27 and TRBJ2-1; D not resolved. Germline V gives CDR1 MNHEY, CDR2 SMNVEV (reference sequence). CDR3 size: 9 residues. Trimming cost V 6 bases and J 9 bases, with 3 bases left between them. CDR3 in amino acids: CASRIEQFF. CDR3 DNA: TGTGCCAGCAGAATTGAGCAGTTCTTC.

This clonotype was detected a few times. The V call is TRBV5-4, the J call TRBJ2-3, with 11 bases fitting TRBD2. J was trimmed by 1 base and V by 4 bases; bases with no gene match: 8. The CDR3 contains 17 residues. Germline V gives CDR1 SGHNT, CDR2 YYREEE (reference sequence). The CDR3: CASSPRTSGLGTDTQYF. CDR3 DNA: TGTGCCAGCAGCCCCCGGACTAGCGGGCTCGGCACAGATACGCAGTATTTT.

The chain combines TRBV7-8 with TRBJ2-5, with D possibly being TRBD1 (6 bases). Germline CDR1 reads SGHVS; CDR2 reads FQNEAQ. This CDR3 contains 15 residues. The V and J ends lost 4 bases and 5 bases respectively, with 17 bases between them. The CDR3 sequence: CASSYRDTTRETQYF. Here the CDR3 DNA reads TGTGCCAGCAGCTACCGGGACACCACCCGGGAGACCCAGTACTTC. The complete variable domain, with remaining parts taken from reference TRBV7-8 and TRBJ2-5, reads GAGVSQSPRYKVAKRGQDVALRCDPISGHVSLFWYQQALGQGPEFLTYFQNEAQLDKSGLPSDRFFAERPEGSVSTLKIQRTQQEDSAVYLCASSYRDTTRETQYFGPGTRLLVL.

The CDR3 region is CASSHADLPAGSYNEQFF. CDR3 in DNA: TGCGCCAGCAGCCACGCTGACTTGCCAGCAGGGTCCTACAATGAGCAGTTCTTC. The chain couples TRBV4-3 to TRBJ2-1, with D perhaps matching TRBD1 (5 bases). Per germline, CDR1 LGHNA and CDR2 YSLEER. This CDR3 has 18 amino acids. Trimming removed 3 bases from V and 1 base from J, with 19 bases in between.

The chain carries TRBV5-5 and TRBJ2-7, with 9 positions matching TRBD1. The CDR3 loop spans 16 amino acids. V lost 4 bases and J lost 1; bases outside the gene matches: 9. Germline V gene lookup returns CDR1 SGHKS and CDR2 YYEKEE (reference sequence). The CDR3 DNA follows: TGTGCCAGCAGCGGGGGGGAGACAGGGGGTTCCTACGAGCAGTACTTC. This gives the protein CASSGGETGGSYEQYF.

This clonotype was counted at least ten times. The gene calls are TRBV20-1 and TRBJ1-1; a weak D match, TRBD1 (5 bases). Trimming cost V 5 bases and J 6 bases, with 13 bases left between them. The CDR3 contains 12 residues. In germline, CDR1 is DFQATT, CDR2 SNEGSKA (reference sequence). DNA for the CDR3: TGCAGTGCTGGCCTCTGGGGCTCTGAAGCTTTCTTT. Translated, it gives CSAGLWGSEAFF.

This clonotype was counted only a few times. The CDR3 here is CASRPLMNTEAFF. CDR3 bases: TGTGCCAGCAGACCGCTGATGAACACTGAAGCTTTCTTT. This rearrangement joins TRBV9 to TRBJ1-1; no clear D. The V and J ends lost 5 bases and 0 bases respectively, with 8 bases between them. The germline CDR1 and CDR2 sequences are SGDLS and YYNGEE. CDR3 length equals 13 residues.

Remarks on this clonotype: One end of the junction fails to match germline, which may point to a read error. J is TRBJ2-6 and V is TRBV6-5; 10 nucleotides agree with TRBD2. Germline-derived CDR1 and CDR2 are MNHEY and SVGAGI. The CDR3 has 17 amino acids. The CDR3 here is CASSSFSGRSGATVLTF. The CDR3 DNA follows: TGTGCCAGCAGTTCGTTTAGCGGGAGGTCAGGGGCCACCGTCCTGACTTTC.

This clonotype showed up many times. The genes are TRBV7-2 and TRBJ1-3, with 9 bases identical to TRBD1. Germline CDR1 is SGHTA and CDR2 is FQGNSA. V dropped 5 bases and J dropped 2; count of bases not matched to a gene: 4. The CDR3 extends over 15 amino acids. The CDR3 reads CASSRDREAGNTIYF. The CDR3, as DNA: TGTGCCAGCAGCCGGGACAGGGAGGCTGGAAACACCATATATTTT.

CDR3: CSATGTSGRDSYYEQYF. CDR3 in DNA: TGCAGTGCTACCGGGACTAGCGGGAGGGACTCGTACTACGAGCAGTACTTC. The gene calls are TRBV20-1 and TRBJ2-7; 16 nucleotides match TRBD2. Germline lookup yields CDR1 DFQATT and CDR2 SNEGSKA (reference sequence). The ends lost 4 bases at V and 3 bases at J; junction bases unmatched: 9. The CDR3 is 17 amino acids.

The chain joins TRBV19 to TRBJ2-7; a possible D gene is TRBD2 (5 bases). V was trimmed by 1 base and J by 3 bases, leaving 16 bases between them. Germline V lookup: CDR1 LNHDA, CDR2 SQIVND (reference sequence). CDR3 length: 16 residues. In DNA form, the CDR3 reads TGTGCCAGTAGTATAGGTCTTGGCGCCGGGATCTACGAGCAGTACTTC. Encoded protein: CASSIGLGAGIYEQYF.

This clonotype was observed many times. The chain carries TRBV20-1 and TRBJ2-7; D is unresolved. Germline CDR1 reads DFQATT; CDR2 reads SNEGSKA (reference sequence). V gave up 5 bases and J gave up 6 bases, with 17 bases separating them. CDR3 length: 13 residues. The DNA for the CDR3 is TGCAGTGCTCCCCTACGAGTTCGGAGCGAGCAGTACTTC. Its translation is CSAPLRVRSEQYF.

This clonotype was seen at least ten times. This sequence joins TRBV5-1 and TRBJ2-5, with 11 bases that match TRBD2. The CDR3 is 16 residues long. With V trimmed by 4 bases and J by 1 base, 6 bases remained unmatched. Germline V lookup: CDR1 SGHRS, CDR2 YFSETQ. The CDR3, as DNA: TGCGCCAGCAGCCCACTAGCGGGAGCGGGCCAAGAGACCCAGTACTTC. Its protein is CASSPLAGAGQETQYF.

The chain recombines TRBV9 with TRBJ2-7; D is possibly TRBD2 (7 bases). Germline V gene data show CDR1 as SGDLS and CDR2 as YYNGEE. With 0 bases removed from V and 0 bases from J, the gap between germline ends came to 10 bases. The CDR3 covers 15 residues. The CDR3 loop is CASSVEGGSSYEQYF. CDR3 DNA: TGTGCCAGCAGCGTAGAGGGGGGGAGCTCCTACGAGCAGTACTTC.

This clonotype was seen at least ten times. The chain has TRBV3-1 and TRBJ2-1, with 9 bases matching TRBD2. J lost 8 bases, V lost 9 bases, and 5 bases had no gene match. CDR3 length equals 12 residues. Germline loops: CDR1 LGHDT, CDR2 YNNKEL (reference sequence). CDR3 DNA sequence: TGTGCCAGTAGCGGGGGCGGTTATGAGCAGTTCTTC. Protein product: CASSGGGYEQFF.

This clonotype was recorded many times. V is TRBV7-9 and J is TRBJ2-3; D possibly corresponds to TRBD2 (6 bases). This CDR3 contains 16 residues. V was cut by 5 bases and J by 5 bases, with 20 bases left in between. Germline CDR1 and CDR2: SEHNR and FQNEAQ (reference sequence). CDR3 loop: CASSPQGTSEGDTQYF. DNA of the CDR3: TGTGCCAGCAGCCCGCAGGGAACATCGGAGGGAGATACGCAGTATTTT.